This TCR beta chain originates from a study of cytomegalovirus exposure and HLA in healthy donors. In the study overall: From HLA-typed donors, an early data release held about 92 million unique TCRs. Overall study results and limits: In a later analysis, common viral pathogens appeared linked to several of the most significant clusters. A reported reduction in N-insertions relative to the approximately 670-donor mean was seen in an Asian-associated ancestry cluster in a later analysis.

With 60 Vbeta and 13 Jbeta primers, the PCR was carried out. TCRdb's copy holds only in-frame clones and misses some; the assay was immunoSEQ multiplex PCR. The sample has some 150,000 clones, 70% to 90% seen once; the top ten hold 1.5%. This clone was seen more than once but under ten times. Its antigen remains unidentified. This CDR3 has 16 residues. Germline V gene sequence: CDR1 LNHNV, CDR2 YYDKDF (reference sequence). Trimming took 3 bases from V and 6 from J; bases not matched to a gene: 10. This chain connects TRBV15 to TRBJ2-3; TRBD2 aligns across 9 bases. The sequence derives from a man aged 40-55 years in good health and CMV-seronegative. The sequencing input was PBMCs. DNA of the CDR3: TGTGCCACCAGCAGCTCTGCGGGAGGGGGTGTGGATACGCAGTATTTT. Its translation: CATSSSAGGGVDTQYF.